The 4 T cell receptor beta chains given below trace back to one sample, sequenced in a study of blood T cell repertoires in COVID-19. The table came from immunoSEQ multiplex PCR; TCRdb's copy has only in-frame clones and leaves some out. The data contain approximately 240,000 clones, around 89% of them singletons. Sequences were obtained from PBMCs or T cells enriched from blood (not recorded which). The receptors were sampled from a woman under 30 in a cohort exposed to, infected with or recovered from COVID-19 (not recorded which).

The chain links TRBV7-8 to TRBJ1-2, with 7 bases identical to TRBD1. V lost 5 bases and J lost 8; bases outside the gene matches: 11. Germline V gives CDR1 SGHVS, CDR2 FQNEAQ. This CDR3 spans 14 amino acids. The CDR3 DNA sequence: TGTGCCAGCAGCGCCATCAACAGGGGTGACGGCTACACCTTC. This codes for CASSAINRGDGYTF.

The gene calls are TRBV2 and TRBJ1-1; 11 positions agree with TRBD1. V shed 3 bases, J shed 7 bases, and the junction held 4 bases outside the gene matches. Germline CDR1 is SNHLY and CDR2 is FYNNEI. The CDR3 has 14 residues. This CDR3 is CASSDQGQGVEAFF. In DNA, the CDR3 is TGTGCCAGCAGTGACCAGGGACAGGGGGTTGAAGCTTTCTTT.

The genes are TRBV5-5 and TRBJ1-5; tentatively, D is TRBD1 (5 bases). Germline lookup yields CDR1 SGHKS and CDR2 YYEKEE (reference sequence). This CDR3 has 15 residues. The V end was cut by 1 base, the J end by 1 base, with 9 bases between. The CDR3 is CASSLFQGSNQPQHF. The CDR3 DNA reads TGTGCCAGCAGCTTGTTTCAGGGCAGCAATCAGCCCCAGCATTTT.

In DNA form, the CDR3 reads TGTGCCAGCAGCTCCCCGGGACAGGGGAGGACCGGGGAGCTGTTTTTT. This gives the protein CASSSPGQGRTGELFF. This chain links TRBV7-9 with TRBJ2-2, with 10 positions matching TRBD1. CDR1 and CDR2 from the germline V gene are SEHNR and FQNEAQ (reference sequence). The CDR3 covers 16 residues. J gave up 5 bases and V 4 bases, and 7 bases lay outside the gene matches.